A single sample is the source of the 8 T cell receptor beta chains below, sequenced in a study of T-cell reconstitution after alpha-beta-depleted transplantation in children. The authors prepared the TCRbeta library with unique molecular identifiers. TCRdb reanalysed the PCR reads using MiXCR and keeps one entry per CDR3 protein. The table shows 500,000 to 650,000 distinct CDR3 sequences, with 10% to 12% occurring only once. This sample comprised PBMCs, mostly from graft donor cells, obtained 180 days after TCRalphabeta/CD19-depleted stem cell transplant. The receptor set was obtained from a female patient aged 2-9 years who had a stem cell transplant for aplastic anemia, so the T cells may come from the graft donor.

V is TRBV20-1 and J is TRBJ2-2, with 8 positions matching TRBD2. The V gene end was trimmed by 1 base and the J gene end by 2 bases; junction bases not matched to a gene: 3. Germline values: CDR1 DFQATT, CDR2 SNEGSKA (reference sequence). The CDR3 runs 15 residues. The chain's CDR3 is CSARASGSNTGELFF. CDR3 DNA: TGCAGTGCTAGAGCCAGCGGGAGTAACACCGGGGAGCTGTTTTTT.

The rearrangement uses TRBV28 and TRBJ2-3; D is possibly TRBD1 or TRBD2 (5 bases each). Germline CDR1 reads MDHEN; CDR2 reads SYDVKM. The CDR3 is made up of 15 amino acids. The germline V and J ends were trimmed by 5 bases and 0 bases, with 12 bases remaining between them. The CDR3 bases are TGTGCCAGCAGTCTTGGGACGGCTAGCACAGATACGCAGTATTTT. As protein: CASSLGTASTDTQYF.

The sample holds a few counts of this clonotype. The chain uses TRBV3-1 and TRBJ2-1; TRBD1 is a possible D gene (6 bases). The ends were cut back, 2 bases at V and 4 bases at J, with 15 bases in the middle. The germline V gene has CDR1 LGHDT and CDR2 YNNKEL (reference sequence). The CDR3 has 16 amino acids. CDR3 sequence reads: CASSQTLGGPYNEQFF. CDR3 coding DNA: TGTGCCAGCAGCCAAACCCTAGGGGGACCTTACAATGAGCAGTTCTTC.

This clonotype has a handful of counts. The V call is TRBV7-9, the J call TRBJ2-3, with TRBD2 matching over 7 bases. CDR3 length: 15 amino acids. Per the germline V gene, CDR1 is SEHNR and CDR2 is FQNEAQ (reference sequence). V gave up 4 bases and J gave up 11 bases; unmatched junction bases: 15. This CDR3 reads CASSSLRGVVSVQYF. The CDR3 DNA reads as TGTGCCAGCAGCTCACTCCGGGGGGTGGTTAGTGTGCAGTATTTT. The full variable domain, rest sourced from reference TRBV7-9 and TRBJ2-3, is DTGVSQNPRHKITKRGQNVTFRCDPISEHNRLYWYRQTLGQGPEFLTYFQNEAQLEKSRLLSDRFSAERPKGSFSTLEIQRTEQGDSAMYLCASSSLRGVVSVQYFGPGTRLTVL.

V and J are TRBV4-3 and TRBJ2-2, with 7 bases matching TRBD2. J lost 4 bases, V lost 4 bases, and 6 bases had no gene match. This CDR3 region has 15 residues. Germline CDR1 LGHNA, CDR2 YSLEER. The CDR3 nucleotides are TGCGCCAGCAGCCGCAAACTAGCGAGCACCGGGGAGCTGTTTTTT. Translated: CASSRKLASTGELFF.

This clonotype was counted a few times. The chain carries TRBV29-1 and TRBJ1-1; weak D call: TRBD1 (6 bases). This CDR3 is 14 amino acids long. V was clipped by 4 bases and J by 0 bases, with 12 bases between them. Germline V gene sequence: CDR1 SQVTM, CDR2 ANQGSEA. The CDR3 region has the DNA TGCAGCGTTGCGGGGACACCGTTGAACACTGAAGCTTTCTTT. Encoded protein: CSVAGTPLNTEAFF. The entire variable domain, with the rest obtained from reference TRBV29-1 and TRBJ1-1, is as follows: SAVISQKPSRDICQRGTSLTIQCQVDSQVTMMFWYRQQPGQSLTLIATANQGSEATYESGFVIDKFPISRPNLTFSTLTVSNMSPEDSSIYLCSVAGTPLNTEAFFGQGTRLTVV.

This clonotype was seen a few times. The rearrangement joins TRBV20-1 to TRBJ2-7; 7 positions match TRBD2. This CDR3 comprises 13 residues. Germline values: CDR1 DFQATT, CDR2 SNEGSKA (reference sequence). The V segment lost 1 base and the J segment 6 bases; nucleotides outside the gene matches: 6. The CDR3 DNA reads TGCAGTGCTAGAGGCGCGGGGAGGGGCGAGCAGTACTTC. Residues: CSARGAGRGEQYF.

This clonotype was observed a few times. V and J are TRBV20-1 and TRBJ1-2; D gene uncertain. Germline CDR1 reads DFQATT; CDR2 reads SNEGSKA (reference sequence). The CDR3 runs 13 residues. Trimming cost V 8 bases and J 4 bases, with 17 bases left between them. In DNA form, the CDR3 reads TGCAGTACCTCCGTTGAGGCTGTCTATGGCTACACCTTC. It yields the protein CSTSVEAVYGYTF.